Listed below are T cell receptor beta chains from one sample, sequenced in a study of blood T cell repertoires in COVID-19. Repertoires were generated with immunoSEQ multiplex PCR, while TCRdb's copy carries only in-frame clones and drops some. The table has about 220,000 clones, roughly 85% seen once; the top ten hold around 3%. Material for sequencing was peripheral blood. All receptors derive from a man aged 50-60 years who had recovered from COVID-19. CDR3s include the opening cysteine and the closing phenylalanine or tryptophan. Each record gives: V gene, D gene, J gene, clone size, CDR3 DNA, CDR3 protein. A D gene is named only where the DNA matches it firmly. Clone size, where shown, is once, few, many, or a class for clones that have expanded.

>TRBV27|TRBD1|TRBJ1-2|.
TGTGCCAGCAGTTTGATGGGACAGGGGAGCTATGGCTACACCTTC
CASSLMGQGSYGYTF
>TRBV6-1|.|TRBJ2-4|.
TGTGCCAGCAGTGAAGGAAGCGTCAGTACCTTAGCCAAAAACATTCAGTACTTC
CASSEGSVSTLAKNIQYF
>TRBV3-1/TRBV3-2|TRBD2|TRBJ2-7|.
TGTGCCAGCAGCCAAGGGACTAGCGGGCCCTACGAGCAGTACTTC
CASSQGTSGPYEQYF
>TRBV18|.|TRBJ2-1|once
TGTGCCAGCTTGGACTCACAAATTTACAATGAGCAGTTCTTC
CASLDSQIYNEQFF
>TRBV11-2|.|TRBJ2-3|.
TGTGCCAGCAGCCCTGGGGGGGGCCCCACAGATACGCAGTATTTT
CASSPGGGPTDTQYF
>TRBV9|TRBD1|TRBJ1-6|once
TGTGCCAGCAGCGCGGACAGGGGCCAGCGTTCACCCCTCCACTTT
CASSADRGQRSPLHF
>TRBV5-1|.|TRBJ1-6|once
TGCGCCAGCAGCTTGGATGGAGGCCGGGGTTCACCCCTCCACTTT
CASSLDGGRGSPLHF
>TRBV7-9|.|TRBJ2-6|.
TGTGCCAGCAGCCGTCCCGCCGGGACTGGGGCCAACGTCCTGACTTTC
CASSRPAGTGANVLTF
>TRBV7-9|.|TRBJ1-2|.
TGTGCCAGCAGCGGAACCGGGACACAGTATGGCTACACCTTC
CASSGTGTQYGYTF
>TRBV5-1|.|TRBJ2-3|.
TGCGCCAGCAGCCGGTTAGAGGAGGGGCGGGGTACGCAGTATTTT
CASSRLEEGRGTQYF
>TRBV5-1|.|TRBJ1-1|.
TGCGCCAGCAGTAACCAGGGAGGGCTGAACACTGAAGCTTTCTTT
CASSNQGGLNTEAFF
>TRBV6-5|.|TRBJ2-6|.
TGTGCCAGCAGGTCGACAGGCTCTGGGGCCAACGTCCTGACTTTC
CASRSTGSGANVLTF
>TRBV15|TRBD2|TRBJ2-7|.
TGTGCCACCAGCACCGGGACTAGCGACTACGAGCAGTACTTC
CATSTGTSDYEQYF
>TRBV5-4|TRBD1|TRBJ2-7|.
TGTGCCAGCAGCCCGGGACAGGGGGCCTACGAGCAGTACTTC
CASSPGQGAYEQYF
>TRBV29-1|.|TRBJ1-1|.
TGCAGCGTTGGTGATGGCAGAACGAACACTGAAGCTTTCTTT
CSVGDGRTNTEAFF
>TRBV19|TRBD1|TRBJ2-1|.
TGTGCCAGTAGTACCGACAGGGAATCCTACAATGAGCAGTTCTTC
CASSTDRESYNEQFF
>TRBV7-2|.|TRBJ2-1|.
TGTGCCAGCAGCTCCCCACAGATAGCGATATCCTACAATGAGCAGTTCTTC
CASSSPQIAISYNEQFF
>TRBV10-3|TRBD2|TRBJ2-7|.
TGTGCCATCAGCGGACTAGCGGGAGGGCCAGGGCAGTACTTC
CAISGLAGGPGQYF
>TRBV5-5|.|TRBJ2-2|.
TGTGCCAGCAGCTTGGGAGACACTTCCCTCACCGGGGAGCTGTTTTTT
CASSLGDTSLTGELFF
>TRBV7-7|.|TRBJ2-1|.
TGTGCCAGCAGCCTGGACTGGAGCTCCTACAATGAGCAGTTCTTC
CASSLDWSSYNEQFF
>TRBV4-1|TRBD1|TRBJ1-4|.
TGCGCCAGCAGCCGAGGCTTGGACAGGGGGGCGAGGGAAAAACTGTTTTTT
CASSRGLDRGAREKLFF
>TRBV19|TRBD1|TRBJ1-2|.
TGTGCCAGTAGTCCAGGGACAGGGGAGGCCTATGGCTACACCTTC
CASSPGTGEAYGYTF
>TRBV27|.|TRBJ2-7|.
TGTGCCAGCAGTTCCCCCGGGACATCATTATACGAGCAGTACTTC
CASSSPGTSLYEQYF
>TRBV5-6|.|TRBJ1-6|.
TGTGCCAGCAGCTTAGCGGGCGGCTATAATTCACCCCTCCACTTT
CASSLAGGYNSPLHF
>TRBV19|.|TRBJ2-2|.
TGTGCCAGTAGTATTAGCGGTCGGAACACCGGGGAGCTGTTTTTT
CASSISGRNTGELFF
>TRBV19|TRBD1|TRBJ2-2|.
TGTGCCAGTAGTCTCAAGACAGGGGTGGTCGGGGAGCTGTTTTTT
CASSLKTGVVGELFF
>TRBV15|TRBD1|TRBJ2-1|.
TGTGCCACCAGCGGGCTCCGGACAGGGAGCTCCTACAATGAGCAGTTCTTC
CATSGLRTGSSYNEQFF
>TRBV5-1|TRBD2|TRBJ2-1|.
TGCGCCAGCAGCACCTTAGCGGGATCCTACAATGAGCAGTTCTTC
CASSTLAGSYNEQFF
>TRBV11-2|.|TRBJ1-4|.
TGTGCCAGCAGCTTAACCGGGACAAGACAAGAAAAACTGTTTTTT
CASSLTGTRQEKLFF
>TRBV18|.|TRBJ2-5|once
TGTGCCAGCTCACCCGGGGTCTTTTTACAACGAGAGACCCAGTACTTC
CASSPGVFLQRETQYF
>TRBV5-1|TRBD2|TRBJ2-5|.
TGCGCCAGCAGCTTGGCGGGAGGGCCCCGGACCCAGTACTTC
CASSLAGGPRTQYF
>TRBV4-1|.|TRBJ1-3|.
TGCGCCAGCAGCCTAACAGGACGCGAAGGAAACACCATATATTTT
CASSLTGREGNTIYF
>TRBV5-1|TRBD1|TRBJ2-5|.
TGCGCCAGCAGCTTGGGACAGGGAGAGACCCAGTACTTC
CASSLGQGETQYF
>TRBV7-8|.|TRBJ1-6|few
TGTGCCAGCAGCTCGGGGAGCTCCTATAATTCACCCCTCCACTTT
CASSSGSSYNSPLHF
>TRBV27|TRBD1|TRBJ1-1|.
TGTGCCAGCAGTAGGGGGGACAGTATGAACACTGAAGCTTTCTTT
CASSRGDSMNTEAFF
>TRBV27|TRBD1|TRBJ2-7|.
TGTGCCAGCAGTTTAGGGACAGGGGCCCACGAGCAGTACTTC
CASSLGTGAHEQYF
>TRBV18|.|TRBJ2-7|.
TGTGCCAGCTCACCACCGGATAGGGGATGGGGGCCGTTCTACGAGCAGTACTTC
CASSPPDRGWGPFYEQYF